This T cell receptor beta chain was recovered during a study of monozygotic twins with inflammatory bowel disease. Notes on the study in general: Backing was not found for a single strong signal or clonotype associated with IBD. There was no way to distinguish the different T cell subtypes.

TCRdb re-called the 5' RACE reads and shows each CDR3 protein once, DNA omitted. With around 140,000 distinct CDR3 sequences in the sample, the ten largest clones hold 0.95% to 1.5%. This CDR3 spans 13 amino acids. Germline V lookup: CDR1 SGHRS, CDR2 YFSETQ. Turning to this clonotype: Its antigen remains unidentified.

The sequenced sample consisted of blood. The chain combines TRBV5-1 with TRBJ1-2. This sequence was found in a human donor with ulcerative colitis or Crohn's disease, or a healthy co-twin of an affected twin (not recorded which). The CDR3 loop is CASSWDRLNGYTF. Together with reference TRBV5-1 and TRBJ1-2, the CDR3 gives the full variable domain: KAGVTQTPRYLIKTRGQQVTLSCSPISGHRSVSWYQQTPGQGLQFLFEYFSETQRNKGNFPGRFSGRQFSNSRSEMNVSTLELGDSALYLCASSWDRLNGYTFGSGTRLTVV.